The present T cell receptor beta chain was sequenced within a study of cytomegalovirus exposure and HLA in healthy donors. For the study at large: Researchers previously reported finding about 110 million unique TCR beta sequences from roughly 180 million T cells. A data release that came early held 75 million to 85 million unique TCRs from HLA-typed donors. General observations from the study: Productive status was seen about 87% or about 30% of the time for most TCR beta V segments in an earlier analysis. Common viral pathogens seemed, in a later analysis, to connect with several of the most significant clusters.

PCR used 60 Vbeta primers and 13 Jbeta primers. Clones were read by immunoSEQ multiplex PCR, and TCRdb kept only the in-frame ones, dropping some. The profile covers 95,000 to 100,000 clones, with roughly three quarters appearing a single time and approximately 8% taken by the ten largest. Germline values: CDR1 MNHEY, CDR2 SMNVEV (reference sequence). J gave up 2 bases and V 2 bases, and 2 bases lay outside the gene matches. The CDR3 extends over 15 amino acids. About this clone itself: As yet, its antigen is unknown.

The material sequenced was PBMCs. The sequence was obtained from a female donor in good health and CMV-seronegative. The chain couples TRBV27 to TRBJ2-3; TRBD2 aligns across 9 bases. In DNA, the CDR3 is TGTGCCAGCAGTTTAGGGACTAGCTACACAGATACGCAGTATTTT. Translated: CASSLGTSYTDTQYF.